Detailed here is one TCR beta chain. What it recognizes is unknown. The sample belongs to a study of CD8 T cells in ankylosing spondylitis. Study findings and constraints: A CD8+ phenotype characterized the disease-linked clones, which were relatively rare in peripheral blood. Existing reports had already noted some motif variants in reactive arthritis synovial fluid and blood.

CDR1 and CDR2 from the germline V gene are SGDLS and YYNGEE. CDR3 length equals 13 residues. V lost 5 bases to trimming and J lost 5 bases, with 13 bases between them. TCRdb passed the 5' RACE reads through MiXCR, listing each CDR3 protein once. The sample lists approximately 350,000 distinct CDR3 sequences; 20% were seen once. The rearrangement links TRBV9 to TRBJ2-5; no reliable D call. Sequencing was performed on blood, either unsorted or a sorted T cell fraction (not recorded which). This TCR came from a male donor with ankylosing spondylitis or in good health (not recorded which). The CDR3 loop reads CASRSGGAETQYF. DNA for the CDR3: TGTGCCAGCAGGTCTGGTGGTGCGGAGACCCAGTACTTC.